This T cell receptor beta chain emerged from a study of blood T cell repertoires in COVID-19. Study in general: Sites across the United States, Italy and Spain contributed samples from acute and convalescent COVID-19. In each case, the material was cDNA or gDNA derived from T cells, B-cell-depleted T cells, or PBMCs.

This CDR3 is 13 amino acids long. Between the trimmed V and J ends, which lost 2 bases and 0 bases, there was a span of 2 bases. In the study's own analysis: Amplifying reference gene primers gave estimates of nucleated cell counts. Clones were read by immunoSEQ multiplex PCR, and TCRdb kept only the in-frame ones, dropping some. V and J calls and clone size are as listed in that table; D and trimming were resolved from the DNA. The table lists over 150,000 clones, approximately 83% of them singletons. The genes are TRBV12-3 or TRBV12-4 and TRBJ1-5; D unclear. The TCR originated in a woman of 80 years or more with acute or convalescent COVID-19. The sequencing sample was made of peripheral blood. Here the CDR3 DNA reads TGTGCCAGCAGTTTACTTAGCAATCAGCCCCAGCATTTT. Residues: CASSLLSNQPQHF.